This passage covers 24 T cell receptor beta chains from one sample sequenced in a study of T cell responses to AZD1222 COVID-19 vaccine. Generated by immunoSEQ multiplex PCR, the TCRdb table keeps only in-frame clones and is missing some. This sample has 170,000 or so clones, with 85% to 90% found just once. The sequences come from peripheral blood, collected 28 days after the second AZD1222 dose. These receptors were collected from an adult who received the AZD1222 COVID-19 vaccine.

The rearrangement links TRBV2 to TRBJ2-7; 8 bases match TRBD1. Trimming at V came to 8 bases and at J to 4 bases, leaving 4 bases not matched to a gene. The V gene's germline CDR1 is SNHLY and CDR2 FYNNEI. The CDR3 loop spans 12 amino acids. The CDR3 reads CASGQGGYEQYF. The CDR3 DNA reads TGTGCCAGCGGACAGGGTGGGTACGAGCAGTACTTC.

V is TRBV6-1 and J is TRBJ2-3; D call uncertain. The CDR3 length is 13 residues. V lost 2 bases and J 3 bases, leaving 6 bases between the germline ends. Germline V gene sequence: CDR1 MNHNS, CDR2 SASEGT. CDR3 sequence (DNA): TGTGCCAGCAGTGAACGGTGGACAGATACGCAGTATTTT. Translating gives CASSERWTDTQYF.

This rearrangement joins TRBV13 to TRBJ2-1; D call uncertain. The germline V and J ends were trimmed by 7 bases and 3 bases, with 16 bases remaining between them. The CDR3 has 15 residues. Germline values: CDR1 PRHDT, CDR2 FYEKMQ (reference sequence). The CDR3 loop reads CASITLGGDYNEQFF. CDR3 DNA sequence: TGTGCCAGCATCACCTTGGGTGGGGACTACAATGAGCAGTTCTTC.

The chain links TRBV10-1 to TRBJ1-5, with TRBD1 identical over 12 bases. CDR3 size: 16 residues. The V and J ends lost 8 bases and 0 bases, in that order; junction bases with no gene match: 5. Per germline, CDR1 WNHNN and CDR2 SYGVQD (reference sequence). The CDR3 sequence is CASRGQGAYSNQPQHF. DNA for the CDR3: TGCGCCAGCCGGGGACAGGGGGCGTATAGCAATCAGCCCCAGCATTTT.

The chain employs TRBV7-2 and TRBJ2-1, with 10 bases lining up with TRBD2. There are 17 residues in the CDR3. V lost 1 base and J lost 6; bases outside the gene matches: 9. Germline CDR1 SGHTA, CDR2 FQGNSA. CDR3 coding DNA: TGTGCCAGCAGCTTAGTTCAATTAGCGGGGGGTATCAATGAGCAGTTCTTC. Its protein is CASSLVQLAGGINEQFF.

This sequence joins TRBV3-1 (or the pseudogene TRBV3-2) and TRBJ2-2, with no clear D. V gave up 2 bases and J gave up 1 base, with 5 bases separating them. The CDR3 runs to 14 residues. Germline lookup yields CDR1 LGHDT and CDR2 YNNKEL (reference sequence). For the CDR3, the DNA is TGTGCCAGCAGCCAAAGGGAGAACACCGGGGAGCTGTTTTTT. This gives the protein CASSQRENTGELFF.

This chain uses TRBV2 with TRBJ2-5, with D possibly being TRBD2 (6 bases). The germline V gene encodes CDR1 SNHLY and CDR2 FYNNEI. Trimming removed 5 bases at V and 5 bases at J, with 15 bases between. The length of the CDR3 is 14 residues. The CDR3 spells CASSPWRRDETQYF. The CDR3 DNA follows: TGTGCCAGCAGTCCGTGGAGGCGGGATGAGACCCAGTACTTC.

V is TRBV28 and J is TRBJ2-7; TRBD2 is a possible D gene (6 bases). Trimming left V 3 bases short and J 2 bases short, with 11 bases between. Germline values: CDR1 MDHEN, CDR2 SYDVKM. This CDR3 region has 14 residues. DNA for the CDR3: TGTGCCAGCAGTTTGGGGGGAAGTCCCTACGAGCAGTACTTC. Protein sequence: CASSLGGSPYEQYF. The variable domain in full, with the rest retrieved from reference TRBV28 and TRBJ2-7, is DVKVTQSSRYLVKRTGEKVFLECVQDMDHENMFWYRQDPGLGLRLIYFSYDVKMKEKGDIPEGYSVSREKKERFSLILESASTNQTSMYLCASSLGGSPYEQYFGPGTRLTVT.

DNA of the CDR3: TGTGCCAGCAGCCAAGTGACCGGTAATTCACCCCTCCACTTT. Residues: CASSQVTGNSPLHF. The V gene is TRBV3-1 (or the pseudogene TRBV3-2), the J gene TRBJ1-6; D is undetermined. The germline CDR1 and CDR2 sequences are LGHDT and YNNKEL (reference sequence). Deletions cut 1 base from V and 6 bases from J, with 7 bases between. The CDR3 length is 14 residues.

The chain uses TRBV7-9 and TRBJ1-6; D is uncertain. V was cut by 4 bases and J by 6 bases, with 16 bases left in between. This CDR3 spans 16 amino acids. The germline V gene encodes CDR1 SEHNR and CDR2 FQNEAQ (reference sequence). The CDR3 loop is CASSSGPNRINSPLHF. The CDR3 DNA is TGTGCCAGCAGCTCCGGGCCAAATAGGATTAATTCACCCCTCCACTTT.

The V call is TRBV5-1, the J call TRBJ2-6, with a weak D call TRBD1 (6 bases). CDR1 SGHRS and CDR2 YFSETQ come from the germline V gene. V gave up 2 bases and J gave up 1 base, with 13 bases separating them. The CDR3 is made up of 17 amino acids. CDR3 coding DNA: TGCGCCAGCAGCTTACAGGGTGGAGGTTCTGGGGCCAACGTCCTGACTTTC. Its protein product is CASSLQGGGSGANVLTF. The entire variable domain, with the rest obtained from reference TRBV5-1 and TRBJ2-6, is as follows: KAGVTQTPRYLIKTRGQQVTLSCSPISGHRSVSWYQQTPGQGLQFLFEYFSETQRNKGNFPGRFSGRQFSNSRSEMNVSTLELGDSALYLCASSLQGGGSGANVLTFGAGSRLTVL.

The DNA of the CDR3 is TGTGCCAGCAGCGTAGCCCGGACTAGGGGCGCAGATACGCAGTATTTT. Amino acids: CASSVARTRGADTQYF. The chain carries TRBV9 and TRBJ2-3, with 7 bases identical to TRBD2. Germline V gene sequence: CDR1 SGDLS, CDR2 YYNGEE. This CDR3 has 16 residues. The V and J ends lost 0 bases and 4 bases, in that order; junction bases with no gene match: 8.

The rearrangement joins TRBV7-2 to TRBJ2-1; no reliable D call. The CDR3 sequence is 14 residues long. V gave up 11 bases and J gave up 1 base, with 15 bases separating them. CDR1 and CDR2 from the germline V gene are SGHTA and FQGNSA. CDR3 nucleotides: TGTGCCGACTCTCGGGCCGGATCCTACAATGAGCAGTTCTTC. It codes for CADSRAGSYNEQFF.

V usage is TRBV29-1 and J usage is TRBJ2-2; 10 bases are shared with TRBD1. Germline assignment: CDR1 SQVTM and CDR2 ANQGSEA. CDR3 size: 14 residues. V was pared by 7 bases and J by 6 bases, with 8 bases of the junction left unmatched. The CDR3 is CSALGQGVPGELFF. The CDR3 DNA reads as TGCAGCGCTCTAGGACAGGGGGTCCCCGGGGAGCTGTTTTTT.

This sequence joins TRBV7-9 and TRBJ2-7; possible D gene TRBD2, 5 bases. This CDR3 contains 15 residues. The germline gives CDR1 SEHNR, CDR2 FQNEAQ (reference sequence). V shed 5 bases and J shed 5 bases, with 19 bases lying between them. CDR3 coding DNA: TGTGCCAGCAGCCCCGCGAAGAGGGAACTTCACGAGCAGTACTTC. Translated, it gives CASSPAKRELHEQYF.

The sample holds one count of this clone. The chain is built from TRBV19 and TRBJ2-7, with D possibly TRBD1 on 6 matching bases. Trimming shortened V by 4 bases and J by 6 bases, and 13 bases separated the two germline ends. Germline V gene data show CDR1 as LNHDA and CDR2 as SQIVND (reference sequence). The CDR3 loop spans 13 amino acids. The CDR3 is CASSTLTGGEQYF. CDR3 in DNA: TGTGCCAGTAGTACCCTGACAGGCGGCGAGCAGTACTTC.

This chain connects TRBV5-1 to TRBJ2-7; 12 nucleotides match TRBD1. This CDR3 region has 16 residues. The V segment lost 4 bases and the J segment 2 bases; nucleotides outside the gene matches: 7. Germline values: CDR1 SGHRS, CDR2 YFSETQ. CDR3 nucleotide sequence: TGCGCCAGCAGCCCGGGACAGGGGGCTGTAACCTACGAGCAGTACTTC. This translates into CASSPGQGAVTYEQYF.

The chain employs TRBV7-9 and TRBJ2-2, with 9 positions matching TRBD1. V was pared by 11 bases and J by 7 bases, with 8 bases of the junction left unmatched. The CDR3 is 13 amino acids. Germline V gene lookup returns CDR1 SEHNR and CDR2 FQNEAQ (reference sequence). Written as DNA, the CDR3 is TGTGCCGCCGAAGGGACAGGGAACGGGGAGCTGTTTTTT. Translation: CAAEGTGNGELFF.

CDR3 coding DNA: TGCAGCGTCTACGGGACTCAGGGACAGGCAAGTTATGGCTACACCTTC. Translation gives CSVYGTQGQASYGYTF. The V and J genes are TRBV29-1 and TRBJ1-2; TRBD1 matches at 8 bases. The germline V gene has CDR1 SQVTM and CDR2 ANQGSEA. V shed 6 bases and J 5 bases; nucleotides not matched to a gene: 17. The CDR3 extends over 16 amino acids.

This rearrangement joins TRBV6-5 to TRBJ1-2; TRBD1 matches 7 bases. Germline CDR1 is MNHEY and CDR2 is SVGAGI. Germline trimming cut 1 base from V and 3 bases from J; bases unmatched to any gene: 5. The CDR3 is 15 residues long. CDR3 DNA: TGTGCCAGCAGTTACTGGGGACAGCTTGACTATGGCTACACCTTC. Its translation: CASSYWGQLDYGYTF.

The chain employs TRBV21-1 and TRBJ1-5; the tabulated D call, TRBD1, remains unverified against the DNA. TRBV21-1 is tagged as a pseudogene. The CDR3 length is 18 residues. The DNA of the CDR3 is TGTGCCAGCAGCAAACACAAACAGGGGATTGTAAGCAATCAGCCCCAGCATTTT. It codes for CASSKHKQGIVSNQPQHF.

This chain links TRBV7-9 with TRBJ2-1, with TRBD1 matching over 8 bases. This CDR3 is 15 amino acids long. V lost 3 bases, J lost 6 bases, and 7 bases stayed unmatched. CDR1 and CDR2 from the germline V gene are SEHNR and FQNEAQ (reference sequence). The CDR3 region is CASSLDRVVGNEQFF. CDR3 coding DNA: TGTGCCAGCAGCTTGGACAGGGTGGTAGGCAATGAGCAGTTCTTC.

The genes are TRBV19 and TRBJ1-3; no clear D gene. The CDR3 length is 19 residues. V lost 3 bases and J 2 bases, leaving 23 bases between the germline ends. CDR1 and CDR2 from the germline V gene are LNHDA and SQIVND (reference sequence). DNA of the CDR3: TGTGCCAGTAGTATCTCTCGCTTCGGACCCCCGCTGACTGGAAACACCATATATTTT. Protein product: CASSISRFGPPLTGNTIYF.

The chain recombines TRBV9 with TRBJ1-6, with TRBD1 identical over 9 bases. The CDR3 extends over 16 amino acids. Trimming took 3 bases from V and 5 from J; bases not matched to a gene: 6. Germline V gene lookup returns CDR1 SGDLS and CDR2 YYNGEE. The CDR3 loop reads CASSEGGTGNNSPLHF. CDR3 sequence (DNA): TGTGCCAGCAGCGAGGGGGGGACAGGGAATAATTCACCCCTCCACTTT.